This paragraph covers one T cell receptor beta chain sequence. Its cognate antigen is unknown. This entry is derived from a study of OX40 agonist ivuxolimab in advanced cancers. Study-level background: Patients in the trial were receiving intravenous ivuxolimab every 2 weeks, at doses of 0.01 to 10 mg/kg.

Germline V gene data show CDR1 as GTSNPN and CDR2 as SVGIG (reference sequence). Trimming took off 1 base at V and 5 bases at J, with 17 bases between the two ends. The CDR3 sequence is 15 residues long. Whole-study findings and limits: Compared with CD4+, CD8+ T cells on average had more expanded clones. CD4+ and CD8+ blood T cells expanded clonally by week 6 at 0.1 to 3.0 mg/kg.

Clones were sequenced by immunoSEQ multiplex PCR, and TCRdb holds only the in-frame ones, with some missing. The table has around 50,000 clones, over 60% seen once. The V gene is TRBV30, the J gene TRBJ1-2; possibly TRBD1 for D (5 bases). The sample was CD4+ or CD8+ T cells sorted from blood, taken in a trial of the OX40 agonist ivuxolimab. This TCR came from an adult with an advanced solid tumor such as melanoma, head and neck, liver or kidney cancer. The CDR3 loop is CAWSAEQVISYGYTF. CDR3 sequence (DNA): TGTGCCTGGAGTGCTGAACAGGTGATTAGTTATGGCTACACCTTC.